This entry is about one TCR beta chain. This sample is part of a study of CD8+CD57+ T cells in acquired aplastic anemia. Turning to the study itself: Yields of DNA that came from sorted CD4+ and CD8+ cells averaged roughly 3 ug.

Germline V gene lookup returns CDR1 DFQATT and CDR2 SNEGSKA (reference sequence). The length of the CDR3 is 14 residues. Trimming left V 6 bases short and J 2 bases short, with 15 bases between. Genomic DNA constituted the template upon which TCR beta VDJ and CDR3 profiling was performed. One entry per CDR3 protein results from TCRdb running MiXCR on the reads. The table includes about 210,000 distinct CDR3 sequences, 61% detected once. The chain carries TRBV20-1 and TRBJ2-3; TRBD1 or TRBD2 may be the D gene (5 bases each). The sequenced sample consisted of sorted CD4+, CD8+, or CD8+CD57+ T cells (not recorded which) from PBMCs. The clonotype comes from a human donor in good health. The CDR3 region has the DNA TGCAGTGCGAATTGGGGGTCTAACACAGATACGCAGTATTTT. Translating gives CSANWGSNTDTQYF.